This T cell receptor (beta chain) comes out of a study of post-analysis software for immune sequencing data. The library was made from cDNA and included unique molecular identifiers. TCRdb reanalysed the PCR reads using MiXCR and keeps one entry per CDR3 protein. Of fewer than 850,000 distinct CDR3 sequences detected, about 27% appear once; the ten largest clones hold under 0.7%. This CDR3 spans 15 amino acids. V gave up 2 bases and J gave up 5 bases, with 15 bases separating them. CDR1 and CDR2 from the germline V gene are KGHSH and LQKENI. Details on this clonotype: Its antigen remains unidentified.

Points from the study as a whole: Controls had lower frequencies than patients of about 5 TRBV segments, which included TRBV5-6, TRBV5-1 and TRBV20-1. Compared with controls, patients showed significantly lower normalized Chao1 diversity. F-measure co-clustering was strong for batch-matched samples.

The chain links TRBV18 to TRBJ2-5; D unresolved. This TCR was sampled from a girl between 5 and 17 years old with multiple sclerosis. The sample comprised blood. The CDR3 region has the DNA TGTGCCAGCTCACCAGGCTTCAACAACGGGGAGACCCAGTACTTC. It specifies CASSPGFNNGETQYF.